The clone carrying this T cell receptor (beta chain) was observed a few times. Its specificity is not known. CDR1 and CDR2 (germline): SQVTM, ANQGSEA. Trimming stripped 6 bases from V and 2 bases from J, with 10 bases between. This CDR3 spans 12 amino acids. The data derive from a study of vaccination and CD4 T cells after COVID-19. Across the study: Nasal swab PCR identified SARS-CoV-2 in the convalescent patients, of whom some 10 were mild and one severe. Post-vaccine sampling followed dose two by a median roughly 70 days (range 14 to 241). General study findings and limits: With convalescent patients, a median approximately 90% of reactive clones emerged solely after vaccination.

Treatment in this sample: 10-day PBMC culture with coronavirus spike peptide pools or control peptides (ViraFEST assay). The Oncomine TCR Beta short-read assay generated sequence data from the DNA of cultured CD4+ T cells. TCRdb redid the calling of the PCR reads with MiXCR, one entry per CDR3 protein. The sample lists some 20,000 distinct CDR3 sequences; approximately 30% were seen once. This TCR derives from a human donor with COVID-19. The chain couples TRBV29-1 to TRBJ1-1; D gene ambiguous. The sample taken for sequencing was cultured CD4+ T cells from blood. The CDR3 loop is CSVITENTEAFF. The CDR3 DNA follows: TGCAGCGTGATAACAGAAAACACTGAAGCTTTCTTT.